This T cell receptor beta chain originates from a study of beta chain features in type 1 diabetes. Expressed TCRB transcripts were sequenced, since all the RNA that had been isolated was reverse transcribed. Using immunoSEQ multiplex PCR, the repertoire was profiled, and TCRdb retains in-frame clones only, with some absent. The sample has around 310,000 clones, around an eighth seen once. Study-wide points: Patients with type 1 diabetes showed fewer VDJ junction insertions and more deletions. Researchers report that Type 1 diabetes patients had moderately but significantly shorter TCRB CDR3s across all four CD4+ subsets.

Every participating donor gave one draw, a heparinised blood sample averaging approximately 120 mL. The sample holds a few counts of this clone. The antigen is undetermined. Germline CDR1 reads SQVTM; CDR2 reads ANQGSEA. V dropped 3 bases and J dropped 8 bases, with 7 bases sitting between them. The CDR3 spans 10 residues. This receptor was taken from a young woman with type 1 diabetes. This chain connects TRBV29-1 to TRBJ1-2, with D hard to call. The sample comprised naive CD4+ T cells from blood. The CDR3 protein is CSVETGGYTF. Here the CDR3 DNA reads TGCAGCGTTGAGACCGGGGGCTACACCTTC.